The text below deals with one T cell receptor beta chain. The data are from a study of control samples from healthy donors and cancer patients. V shed 3 bases and J 5 bases; nucleotides not matched to a gene: 14. This CDR3 is 19 amino acids long. Germline V gene sequence: CDR1 MGHRA, CDR2 YSYEKL. Only in-frame clones appear in the TCRdb table, and some are missing; sequencing was by immunoSEQ multiplex PCR. This table holds about 70,000 clones, approximately 94% found once. The sequencing sample was made of blood. This receptor was obtained from a woman younger than 45 in good health. This chain connects TRBV4-1 to TRBJ2-2, with 11 bases identical to TRBD2. The CDR3 loop reads CASSHPGLLAGVKTGELFF. CDR3 in DNA: TGCGCCAGCAGCCATCCCGGACTACTAGCGGGGGTAAAGACCGGGGAGCTGTTTTTT.